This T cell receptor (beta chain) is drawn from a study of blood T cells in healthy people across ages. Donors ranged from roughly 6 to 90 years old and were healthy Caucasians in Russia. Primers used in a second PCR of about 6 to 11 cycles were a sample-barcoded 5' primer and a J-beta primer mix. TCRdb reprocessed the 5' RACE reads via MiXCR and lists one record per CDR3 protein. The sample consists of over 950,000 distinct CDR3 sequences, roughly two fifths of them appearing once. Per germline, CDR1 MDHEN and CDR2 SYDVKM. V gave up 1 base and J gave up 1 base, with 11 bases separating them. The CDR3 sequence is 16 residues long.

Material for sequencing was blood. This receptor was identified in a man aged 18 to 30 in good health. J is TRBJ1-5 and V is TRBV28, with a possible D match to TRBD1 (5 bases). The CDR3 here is CASSLSGILSNQPQHF. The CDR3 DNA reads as TGTGCCAGCAGTTTATCAGGGATACTAAGCAATCAGCCCCAGCATTTT.